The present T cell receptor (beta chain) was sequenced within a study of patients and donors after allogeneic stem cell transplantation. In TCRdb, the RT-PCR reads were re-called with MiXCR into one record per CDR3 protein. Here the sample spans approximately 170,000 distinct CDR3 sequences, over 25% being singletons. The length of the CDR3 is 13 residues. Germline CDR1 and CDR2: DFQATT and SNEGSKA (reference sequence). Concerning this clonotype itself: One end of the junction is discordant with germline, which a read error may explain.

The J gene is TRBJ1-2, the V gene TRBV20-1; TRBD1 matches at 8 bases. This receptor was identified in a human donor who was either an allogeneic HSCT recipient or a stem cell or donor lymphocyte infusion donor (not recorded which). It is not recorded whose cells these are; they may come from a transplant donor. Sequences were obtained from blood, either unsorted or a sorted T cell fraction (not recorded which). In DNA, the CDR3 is TGCAGTGCACGGGGACAGGACTACTATGGCCACACCTTC. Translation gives CSARGQDYYGHTF.